The entry below describes one TCR beta chain. Its antigen remains unknown. This sample was taken from a study of vaccination effects on CD4 cells after COVID-19. Turning to the study itself: Either the mRNA-1273 or the BNT162b2 vaccine was given to participants as two doses. About 2 million PBMC were seeded per well and grown in the presence of roughly 9.3 IU/ml IL-2 and roughly 9.9 ug/ml peptides.

The method was immunoSEQ multiplex PCR; TCRdb's version includes in-frame clones alone and lacks a portion of them. The data show tens of thousands of clones, with 77% seen just once and around 2% held by the top ten. Culturing for about ten days preceded CD4+ T cell isolation. This CDR3 has 13 amino acids. Trimming shortened V by 6 bases and J by 4 bases, and 9 bases separated the two germline ends. CDR1 and CDR2 from the germline V gene are MNHEY and SVGAGI. Broader study findings: Clonal contraction was marked in infection- and vaccine-induced clones late after vaccination.

Sequenced material: CD4+ T cells from PBMCs cultured without peptide, taken before COVID-19 vaccination. This sequence originates from a human donor who received a COVID-19 vaccine. This chain joins TRBV6-5 and TRBJ2-2; a weak D match, TRBD1 (5 bases). CDR3 region: CASRQVGTGELFF. The CDR3 DNA sequence: TGTGCCAGCAGACAGGTTGGCACCGGGGAGCTGTTTTTT.